The sequence of this T cell receptor beta chain was determined in a study of control samples from healthy donors and cancer patients. The table came from immunoSEQ multiplex PCR; TCRdb's copy has only in-frame clones and leaves some out. Of about 98,000 clones in the sample, roughly four fifths were seen once. Germline CDR1 LNHNV, CDR2 YYDKDF (reference sequence). Trimming removed 1 base from V and 3 bases from J, with 10 bases in between. The CDR3 runs to 14 residues. Sequencing was done on a sample of blood. The chain links TRBV15 to TRBJ2-7; D remains ambiguous. The receptor comes from a man in his 60s in good health. This CDR3 reads CATSRGSINYEQYF. CDR3 DNA: TGTGCCACCAGCAGAGGATCGATTAACTACGAGCAGTACTTC.